This TCR beta chain was identified in a study of blood T cell repertoires in COVID-19. CDR3 length: 13 residues. Germline trimming cut 6 bases from V and 9 bases from J; bases unmatched to any gene: 5. Germline V lookup: CDR1 LNHDA, CDR2 SQIVND (reference sequence). This clone has just one count. Original processing methods: Estimation of nucleated cell counts relied on the amplification of reference gene primers. Method: immunoSEQ multiplex PCR; TCRdb's copy keeps in-frame clones and lacks some. V, J and clone size are those of that table, while D and trimming were read from the DNA. The table shows approximately 230,000 clones, with around 88% occurring only once. Followed over time, Seattle patients had been enrolled while infection was active.

V and J are TRBV19 and TRBJ2-1, with TRBD2 matching 10 bases. The clonotype originates from a woman in her 30s with COVID-19, enrolled during active disease. Sequencing input: peripheral blood. CDR3: CASSQRGGFEQFF. CDR3 nucleotides: TGTGCCAGTAGCCAGCGGGGGGGCTTTGAGCAGTTCTTC.